The subject of this entry is one TCR beta chain. It lacks a known antigen. Base qualities are not provided; no much larger clone lies one nucleotide away. The source of the sample is a study of T cell changes during pregnancy in multiple sclerosis (dated by TCRdb to about 2019). About the study as a whole: Changes in the T cell repertoire over the course of pregnancy were examined in this study in women with multiple sclerosis.

Here V drops 5 bases and J drops 4 bases, and the junction holds 6 bases not matched to any gene. Reading the germline V gene (reference sequence) gives CDR1 MNHNY and CDR2 SVGAGI. The CDR3 numbers 15 residues from cysteine through phenylalanine. The DNA shown is the 45-base CDR3, in frame from base 1. The library was generated by the immunoSEQ multiplex PCR assay. As stored in TCRdb, this immuneACCESS dataset retains in-frame rearrangements with V and J assigned. A fraction of the clones does not appear; measured against another copy, unresolved V genes explain less than half of the discrepancy, and the remainder lacks a known reason. A total of around 80,000 clones appear in this sample, roughly 92% of them only once. The ten largest clones add up to under 3% of the sample.

The clonotype originates from a female donor with multiple sclerosis, enrolled in a pregnancy study. The rearrangement joined TRBV6-6 to TRBJ2-7, with 12 middle bases fitting TRBD2. This sample comprised peripheral blood, obtained before pregnancy. The CDR3 sequence is CASSPGGLAGYEQYF. The nucleotide sequence is TGTGCCAGCAGTCCAGGGGGACTAGCGGGTTACGAGCAGTACTTC.